These 9 T cell receptor beta chains were all obtained from the same sample, sequenced in a study of blood T cell repertoires in COVID-19. Measured with immunoSEQ multiplex PCR; TCRdb has only the in-frame clones, and not every one. The sample has 250,000 to 350,000 clones, around 90% seen once. Sequencing was carried out using PBMCs or T cells enriched from blood (not recorded which). The receptor set was obtained from a young woman who had recovered from COVID-19.

This clone is a singleton in its sample. The chain recombines TRBV18 with TRBJ1-6; 9 nucleotides align to TRBD1. The junction had 4 bases not matched to a gene; V was cut back by 1 base and J by 0 bases. The CDR3 extends over 18 amino acids. CDR1 KGHSH and CDR2 LQKENI come from the germline V gene. CDR3 residues: CASSPLPGQGSYNSPLHF. Written as DNA, the CDR3 is TGTGCCAGCTCACCACTCCCGGGACAGGGCTCCTATAATTCACCCCTCCACTTT.

This sequence joins TRBV6-5 and TRBJ2-7; weak D call: TRBD1 (6 bases). The length of the CDR3 is 15 residues. From germline, CDR1 is MNHEY and CDR2 SVGAGI. V lost 3 bases and J lost 2, with 14 bases in between. The CDR3 DNA reads TGTGCCAGCAGTTATAACCCCGGGACACCCTACGAGCAGTACTTC. Its translation is CASSYNPGTPYEQYF.

The gene calls are TRBV7-3 and TRBJ2-5; TRBD2 might be the D (5 bases). Per germline, CDR1 SGHTA and CDR2 FQGTGA. Trimming took 5 bases from V and 5 from J, leaving 18 bases between them. The CDR3 is 15 residues long. CDR3 protein: CASSPARESVETQYF. The CDR3 nucleotides are TGTGCCAGCAGCCCCGCCCGGGAAAGCGTGGAGACCCAGTACTTC.

V is TRBV7-2 and J is TRBJ2-7, with 14 positions matching TRBD2. Germline CDR1 reads SGHTA; CDR2 reads FQGNSA. The V and J ends lost 6 bases and 4 bases, in that order; junction bases with no gene match: 5. The CDR3 contains 15 residues. The CDR3 region has the DNA TGTGCCAGCAGGGGGGGGACTAGCGGGAGATACGAGCAGTACTTC. This gives the protein CASRGGTSGRYEQYF.

This chain joins TRBV10-3 and TRBJ2-2; 13 bases are a match to TRBD2. Per germline, CDR1 ENHRY and CDR2 SYGVKD. Trimming removed 6 bases from V and 6 bases from J; junction bases left unmatched: 7. The CDR3 consists of 16 residues. CDR3 loop: CAISPTSGRAPGELFF. The DNA of the CDR3 is TGTGCCATCAGCCCTACTAGCGGGAGGGCCCCCGGGGAGCTGTTTTTT.

The rearrangement links TRBV2 to TRBJ2-7; 13 bases line up with TRBD2. V shed 2 bases, J shed 1 base, and the junction held 8 bases outside the gene matches. This CDR3 contains 18 residues. Germline V gene lookup returns CDR1 SNHLY and CDR2 FYNNEI. CDR3 sequence reads: CASSEFRGTSGISYEQYF. DNA of the CDR3: TGTGCCAGCAGTGAATTTCGGGGGACTAGCGGGATTTCCTACGAGCAGTACTTC.

The chain combines TRBV28 with TRBJ1-1; no definite D call. The germline gives CDR1 MDHEN, CDR2 SYDVKM. V gave up 8 bases and J gave up 0 bases, with 28 bases separating them. The CDR3 covers 19 residues. The CDR3 DNA reads TGTGCCAGCTCCCCATCTGGCCACACTCCCACTAGCCTGAACACTGAAGCTTTCTTT. It translates to CASSPSGHTPTSLNTEAFF.

This chain uses TRBV7-9 with TRBJ2-3; D might be TRBD1 (6 bases). Germline loops: CDR1 SEHNR, CDR2 FQNEAQ (reference sequence). The CDR3 contains 17 residues. V was clipped by 3 bases and J by 1 base, with 17 bases between them. The CDR3 reads CASSFSLPAGGTDTQYF. DNA of the CDR3: TGTGCCAGCAGCTTCTCCTTGCCGGCAGGGGGCACAGATACGCAGTATTTT.

The chain employs TRBV6-5 and TRBJ2-1; D not certain. Trimming removed 0 bases from V and 5 bases from J, with 8 bases in between. The CDR3 consists of 14 residues. Germline V gene data show CDR1 as MNHEY and CDR2 as SVGAGI. CDR3 in DNA: TGTGCCAGCAGTTACTCCCCTGCTAACAATGAGCAGTTCTTC. It encodes CASSYSPANNEQFF.